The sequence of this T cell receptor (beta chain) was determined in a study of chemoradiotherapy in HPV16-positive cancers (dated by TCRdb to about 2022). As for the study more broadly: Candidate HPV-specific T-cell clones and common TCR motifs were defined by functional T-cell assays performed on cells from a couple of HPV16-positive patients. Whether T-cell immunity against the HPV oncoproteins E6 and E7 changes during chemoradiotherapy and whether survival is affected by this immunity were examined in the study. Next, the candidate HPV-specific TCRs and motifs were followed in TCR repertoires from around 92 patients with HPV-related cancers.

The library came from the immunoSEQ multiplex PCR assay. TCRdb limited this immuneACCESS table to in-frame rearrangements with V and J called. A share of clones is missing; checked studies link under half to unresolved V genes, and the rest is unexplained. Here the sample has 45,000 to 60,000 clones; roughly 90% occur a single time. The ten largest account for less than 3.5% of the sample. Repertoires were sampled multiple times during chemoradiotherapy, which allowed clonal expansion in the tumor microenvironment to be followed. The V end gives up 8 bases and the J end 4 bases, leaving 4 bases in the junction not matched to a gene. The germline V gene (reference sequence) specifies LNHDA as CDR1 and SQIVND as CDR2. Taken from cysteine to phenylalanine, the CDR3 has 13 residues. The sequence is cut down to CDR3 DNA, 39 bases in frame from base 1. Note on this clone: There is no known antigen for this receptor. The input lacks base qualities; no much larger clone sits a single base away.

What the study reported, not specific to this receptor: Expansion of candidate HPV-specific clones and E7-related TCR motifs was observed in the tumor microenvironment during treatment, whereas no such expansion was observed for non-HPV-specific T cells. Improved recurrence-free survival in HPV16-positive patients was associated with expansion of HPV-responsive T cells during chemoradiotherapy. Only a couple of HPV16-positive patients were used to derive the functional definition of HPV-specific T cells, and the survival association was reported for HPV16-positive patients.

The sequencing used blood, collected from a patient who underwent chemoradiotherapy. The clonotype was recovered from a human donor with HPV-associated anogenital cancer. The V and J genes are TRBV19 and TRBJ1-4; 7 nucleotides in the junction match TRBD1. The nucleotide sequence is TGTGCCAGTGCGAGACAGGGTAATGAAAAACTGTTTTTT. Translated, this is CASARQGNEKLFF.